A selection of T cell receptor beta chains follows, all from one sample in a study of shared clonotypes between healthy human individuals. Here immunoSEQ multiplex PCR was the method, and the copy in TCRdb shows in-frame clones only, minus some. The profile shows millions of clones, 85% to 95% of them singletons. Input material: naive CD4+ T cells from PBMCs. All receptors derive from a man aged 18 to 30 in good health. Some clones in this sample may be carry-over from other donors' samples. The CDR3 runs from the conserved cysteine through the conserved F or W. The D gene is left open where the match is weak. Part of the rows lack a size; the others show once, few, many or a class for expanded clones.

CDR3	DNA	size	J	V	D
CASSLKQGHTDTQYF	TGCGCCAGCAGCTTGAAGCAAGGGCACACAGATACGCAGTATTTT	NA	TRBJ2-3	TRBV5-1	NA
CASRTDRAGSTDTQYF	TGTGCCAGCAGAACGGACCGGGCAGGGAGCACAGATACGCAGTATTTT	NA	TRBJ2-3	TRBV5-4	NA
CASSLQPASGTYEQYF	TGTGCCAGCAGCTTACAACCGGCTAGCGGTACCTATGAGCAGTACTTC	NA	TRBJ2-7	TRBV7-2	TRBD2
CASQSGQINSPLHF	TGTGCCAGTCAGTCGGGGCAGATTAATTCACCCCTCCACTTT	NA	TRBJ1-6	TRBV28	NA
CASSLSDRTNTGELFF	TGTGCCAGCAGTTTATCGGACAGGACGAACACCGGGGAGCTGTTTTTT	NA	TRBJ2-2	TRBV27	TRBD1
CASSRGQGTEKLFF	TGTGCCAGCAGCCGGGGACAGGGTACTGAAAAACTGTTTTTT	NA	TRBJ1-4	TRBV5-4	TRBD1
CASSLVQGNPTEQYF	TGTGCCAGCAGCTTGGTCCAGGGGAACCCTACCGAGCAGTACTTC	NA	TRBJ2-7	TRBV11-2	NA
CASSLGGGRPDTQYF	TGTGCCAGCTCCCTGGGGGGAGGGAGGCCAGATACGCAGTATTTT	NA	TRBJ2-3	TRBV11-2	TRBD2
CASSAQGGGIGNTIYF	TGTGCCAGCAGCGCCCAAGGGGGGGGCATCGGAAACACCATATATTTT	NA	TRBJ1-3	TRBV7-9	NA
CASTATTGYTGELFF	TGTGCCAGCACCGCGACAACCGGATACACCGGGGAGCTGTTTTTT	once	TRBJ2-2	TRBV11-2	NA
CASSGGSWDIQYF	TGTGCCAGCAGCGGGGGGAGCTGGGACATTCAGTACTTC	NA	TRBJ2-4	TRBV7-9	NA
CSASKQASYNEQFF	TGCAGCGCCTCAAAACAGGCCAGCTACAATGAGCAGTTCTTC	NA	TRBJ2-1	TRBV29-1	NA
CASSQDRGSSYNEQFF	TGTGCCAGCAGCCAAGATCGCGGGAGTTCCTACAATGAGCAGTTCTTC	NA	TRBJ2-1	TRBV14	TRBD2
CASGFSRQAEQFF	TGTGCTAGTGGTTTTTCGCGACAGGCAGAGCAGTTCTTC	NA	TRBJ2-1	TRBV12-5	NA
CASSFQGLAKNIQYF	TGTGCCAGCAGTTTCCAGGGACTAGCCAAAAACATTCAGTACTTC	once	TRBJ2-4	TRBV28	NA
CASRGTGNTEAFF	TGTGCCAGCAGAGGGACAGGGAACACTGAAGCTTTCTTT	NA	TRBJ1-1	TRBV6-1	TRBD1
CASGARGERQPQHF	TGTGCCAGCGGAGCCAGGGGTGAGCGTCAGCCCCAGCATTTT	once	TRBJ1-5	TRBV2	NA
CASSLGVGQALSGANVLTF	TGCGCCAGCAGCTTGGGGGTGGGACAGGCGCTCTCTGGGGCCAACGTCCTGACTTTC	NA	TRBJ2-6	TRBV5-1	TRBD1
CASSFNPSGTTDTQYF	TGCGCCAGCAGCTTTAACCCTAGCGGGACGACAGATACGCAGTATTTT	NA	TRBJ2-3	TRBV5-1	TRBD2
CASSVGPAGGQNEQFF	TGTGCCAGCAGCGTAGGGCCAGCGGGAGGTCAGAATGAGCAGTTCTTC	NA	TRBJ2-1	TRBV9	TRBD2
CAWRVAGGRGSETQYF	TGTGCCTGGAGAGTAGCGGGAGGGCGGGGTAGTGAGACCCAGTACTTC	NA	TRBJ2-5	TRBV30	TRBD2
CASSWGQPTTGELFF	TGTGCCAGCAGTTGGGGACAGCCAACTACCGGGGAGCTGTTTTTT	once	TRBJ2-2	TRBV2	TRBD1
CAWSVHFGGGNTIYF	TGTGCCTGGAGTGTACACTTTGGAGGTGGAAACACCATATATTTT	NA	TRBJ1-3	TRBV30	NA
CASSIRDRVNYEQYF	TGTGCCAGTAGTATTCGGGACAGGGTGAATTACGAGCAGTACTTC	NA	TRBJ2-7	TRBV19	TRBD1